This section outlines one TCR beta chain sequence together with its context. Its cognate antigen is unknown. These data originate in a study of T-cell memory formation after mild COVID-19. Study-level information: Largely donor-specific sequence clusters came from a couple of donors. Findings of the study overall: Pre-infection memory contained some responding clones, which suggested that cross-reactive memory had joined.

TCRdb reprocessed the 5' RACE reads via MiXCR and lists one record per CDR3 protein. The table shows 450,000 or so distinct CDR3 sequences, with about 20% occurring only once. V dropped 0 bases and J dropped 6 bases, with 7 bases sitting between them. This CDR3 has 12 amino acids. Germline assignment: CDR1 SGDLS and CDR2 YYNGEE. Sequencing used PBMCs or a T cell subset sorted from them (not recorded which). The receptor comes from an adult woman who had mild COVID-19 (a few samples of this study predate the infection). Cell type and time point are not known. The rearrangement uses TRBV9 and TRBJ2-7; no reliable D call. CDR3: CASSVGDSEQYF. In nucleotides, the CDR3 is TGTGCCAGCAGCGTAGGAGACTCCGAGCAGTACTTC.